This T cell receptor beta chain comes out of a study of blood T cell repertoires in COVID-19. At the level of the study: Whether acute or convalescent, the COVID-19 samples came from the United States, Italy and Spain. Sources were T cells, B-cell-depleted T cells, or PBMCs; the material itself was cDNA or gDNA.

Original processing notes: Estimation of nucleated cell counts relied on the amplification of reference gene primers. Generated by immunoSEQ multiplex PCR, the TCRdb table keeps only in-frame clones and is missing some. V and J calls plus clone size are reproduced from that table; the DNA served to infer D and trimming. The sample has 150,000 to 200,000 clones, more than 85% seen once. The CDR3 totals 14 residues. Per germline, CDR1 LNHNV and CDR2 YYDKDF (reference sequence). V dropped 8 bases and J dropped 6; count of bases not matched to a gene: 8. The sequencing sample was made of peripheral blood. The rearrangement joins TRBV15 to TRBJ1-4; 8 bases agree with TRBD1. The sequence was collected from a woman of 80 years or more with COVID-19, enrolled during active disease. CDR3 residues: CATGPQGAYEKLFF. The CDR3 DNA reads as TGTGCCACCGGCCCGCAGGGGGCATATGAAAAACTGTTTTTT.